This T cell receptor (beta chain) was identified during a study of cytomegalovirus exposure and HLA in healthy donors. Study summary: The roughly 110 validation repertoires were produced on the same platform as the approximately 620 repertoires of the first cohort. This was reported in a later analysis. Findings and limits, study-wide: Cytomegalovirus association was assigned to 170 or so TCR beta chains. Under in vitro conditions, a few CMV-associated chains were confirmed as specific for CMV antigens.

Remarks on this clone: Its cognate antigen is unknown.

The length of the CDR3 is 14 residues. Per the germline V gene, CDR1 is SNHLY and CDR2 is FYNNEI. The V gene lost 3 bases and the J gene lost 0 bases, with 8 bases spanning the gap. The data were produced by immunoSEQ multiplex PCR, yet TCRdb's version contains in-frame clones alone and is incomplete. Among about 150,000 clones, less than 90% were seen once, and the ten largest hold 2.5% to 4%. The sequenced material came from PBMCs. This sequence was found in a woman aged 18-29 years in good health and CMV-seropositive. The chain uses TRBV2 and TRBJ2-5; D is ambiguous. CDR3 protein: CASSEAEHQETQYF. For the CDR3, the DNA is TGTGCCAGCAGTGAGGCGGAGCACCAAGAGACCCAGTACTTC.